Listed below are T cell receptor beta chains from one sample, sequenced in a study of CXCR3-negative and CXCR3-positive naive CD8 T cells. Each CDR3 protein gets one entry in TCRdb, which reprocessed the 5' RACE reads and gives no DNA. The sample table sets out approximately 90,000 distinct CDR3 sequences. Material for sequencing was naive CXCR3+ CD8+ T cells from blood. The origin of the receptors is a human donor in good health. Some clones in this sample may be carry-over from other donors' samples. CDR3s include the opening cysteine and the closing phenylalanine or tryptophan. Fields, in order: J gene, V gene, CDR3 protein.

>TRBJ2-1|TRBV12-3/TRBV12-4
CAIMGLAGNEQFF
>TRBJ2-1|TRBV27
CASSLRYGTPFYEQFF
>TRBJ2-7|TRBV28
CASSLGPGQVYEQYF
>TRBJ2-3|TRBV28
CASIDRGSADTQYF
>TRBJ2-2|TRBV2
CASSVGAKPAPNTGELFF
>TRBJ2-2|TRBV7-9
CASSPTAGELFF
>TRBJ1-2|TRBV4-1
CASSQVLESVGGYTF
>TRBJ1-1|TRBV27
CASGGQGALGAFF
>TRBJ2-2|TRBV14
CASSQDPAWGGELFF
>TRBJ2-1|TRBV19
CASSMGNEQFF
>TRBJ1-1|TRBV29-1
CSVGQNTEAFF
>TRBJ1-3|TRBV7-9
CASSLDTGLSGGSGNTIYF
>TRBJ2-2|TRBV12-3/TRBV12-4
CASSLVATGLSGELFF
>TRBJ2-7|TRBV14
CASSQASGMSYEQYF
>TRBJ2-1|TRBV4-3
CASSQRNQQGASSYNEQFF
>TRBJ1-1|TRBV7-9
CASSPGQGLEAFF
>TRBJ2-1|TRBV29-1
CSVDGTGGYNEQFF
>TRBJ2-5|TRBV6-2/TRBV6-3
CASRGVQEETQYF
>TRBJ2-3|TRBV15
CATSRGSEGSRETQYF
>TRBJ2-1|TRBV19
CASSIAGGPLNEQFF
>TRBJ2-7|TRBV15
CATSRAADLGEQYF
>TRBJ2-5|TRBV7-9
CASSLAGGETQYF
>TRBJ2-7|TRBV12-3/TRBV12-4
CASSLRQIYEQYF
>TRBJ1-4|TRBV9
CASSVAGAVNEKLFF
>TRBJ2-5|TRBV29-1
CSVFETGGLETQYF
>TRBJ2-7|TRBV7-8
CASSLGSSPYEQYF
>TRBJ2-1|TRBV20-1
CSARDLNSEGAIDEQFF
>TRBJ1-1|TRBV27
CASTLTGANTEAFF
>TRBJ1-1|TRBV9
CASSARDTDWPNTEAFF
>TRBJ2-2|TRBV3-1
CASSQGPGQAGELFF
>TRBJ1-1|TRBV28
CASRHDRGTNTEAFF
>TRBJ2-1|TRBV20-1
CSARSVYNEQFF
>TRBJ2-7|TRBV14
CASSQGQGGGQYF
>TRBJ2-1|TRBV12-3/TRBV12-4
CAGSPGDNNEQFF
>TRBJ2-1|TRBV7-8
CASSPGTEGGEQFF
>TRBJ2-2|TRBV6-4
CASSDSSALGELFF
>TRBJ2-7|TRBV6-5
CASSYGPDSYEQYF
>TRBJ2-7|TRBV7-9
CASSLTSGSSYEQYF
>TRBJ2-1|TRBV9
CASSVGLADYNEQFF
>TRBJ1-1|TRBV2
CASSARPENTEAFF
>TRBJ2-3|TRBV28
CAVFGWEDGTDTQYF
>TRBJ2-7|TRBV4-1
CASSQGPVGTYEQYF
>TRBJ2-7|TRBV5-5
CASSRARQSTHYEQYF
>TRBJ2-1|TRBV29-1
CSVDRRPTGLAGVIF
>TRBJ2-1|TRBV6-5
CASSYRLAGGGEQFF
>TRBJ2-7|TRBV18
CASSNRGTSGSSSYEQYF
>TRBJ2-3|TRBV14
CASSLDPSKQYF
>TRBJ2-1|TRBV9
CASSASINEQFF